This entry is about one T cell receptor (beta chain). The CDR3 covers 14 residues. The ends were cut back, 2 bases at V and 6 bases at J, with 10 bases in the middle. Library preparation (for TCRbeta) was performed with unique molecular identifiers. TCRdb passed the PCR reads through MiXCR, listing each CDR3 protein once. This table has about 460,000 distinct CDR3 sequences, roughly an eighth appearing once. The data originate from a study of T-cell reconstitution after alpha-beta-depleted transplantation in children. The chain couples TRBV12-3 or TRBV12-4 to TRBJ1-4; D is unresolved. Sample: PBMCs from the stem cell graft donor, taken from the stem cell graft. The sequence came from a human donor who donated a stem cell graft to a child with combined immunodeficiency. The CDR3 bases are TGTGCCAGCAGTTTATTAGGGTGGGATGAAAAACTGTTTTTT. Translating gives CASSLLGWDEKLFF.